Below, one T cell receptor beta chain is given with its context. Original processing methods: Counts of nucleated cells, estimated from reference gene primer amplification, were obtained. Sequenced by immunoSEQ multiplex PCR; TCRdb stores in-frame clones only, minus some. V and J calls and clone size are copied from that table; D and trimming were computed from the DNA. This sample yields just over 50,000 clones, of which about 86% are seen a single time; 3.5% to 5% belongs to the top ten. The sample comes from a study of blood T cell repertoires in COVID-19. V shed 6 bases, J shed 4 bases, and the junction held 12 bases outside the gene matches. Germline CDR1 and CDR2: MNHNY and SVGAGI (reference sequence). CDR3 length equals 15 residues.

The clonotype originates from a man at least 80 years old with active COVID-19. The V and J genes are TRBV6-6 and TRBJ2-7, with 7 positions matching TRBD2. Sequencing input: peripheral blood. The CDR3 sequence: CASRPLADQLYEQYF. As DNA, the CDR3 is TGTGCCAGCAGGCCCCTAGCGGACCAGCTGTACGAGCAGTACTTC.